This TCR beta chain originates from a study of identical twins listed by TCRdb under 2016. At the level of the whole study: To test whether fetal clonotypes persist, the study used deep sequencing on TCR alpha and beta repertoires from monozygotic twins, unrelated adults of various ages, and cord blood. To rule out contamination, replicate twin experiments were performed at different times with different library preparation protocols.

Only healthy Caucasian donors were included. Using Miltenyi CD45RO+ enrichment and human naive T-cell isolation kits, memory (CD45RO+) and naive T cells were isolated from PBMC. This clonotype was recorded at least ten times. Its antigen is unknown. Base qualities are not provided; no much larger clone lies one nucleotide away. General study outcomes and caveats: In monozygotic twins, out-of-frame TCR alpha sharing was systematically underestimated by recombination models, although the models agreed with sharing between unrelated individuals. Fewer insertions were carried by abundant cord blood beta clonotypes, a similar but weaker trend appeared in young adult naive repertoires, and no such trend appeared in memory repertoires. Compared with coincidental sharing between unrelated individuals, an excess of low generation-probability sequences was observed among out-of-frame TCR alpha sequences shared between twins. Because the same donors could not be followed over many years, conclusions were based on cross-sectional statistical analysis. Excess twin sharing in beta out-of-frame sequences was weaker because fewer shared sequences lowered the signal-to-noise ratio. Zero-insertion analyses could be partly confounded by invariant T cells such as MAIT and iNKT, although diverse VJ usage argued against such confounding for most clonotypes.

CDR1 is given as SGHRS and CDR2 as YFSETQ, both from the germline V gene. The CDR3 runs 12 amino acids, cysteine and phenylalanine included. The DNA shown is the 36-base CDR3, in frame from base 1. V and J lose 2 bases and 5 bases, and a span of 7 bases separates them. Library method: 5' RACE. Sequenced on an Illumina HiSeq 2000. Template switching introduced a universal primer binding site; the final cDNA contained a unique molecular identifier, enabling accurate counting of TCR cDNA molecules. Specific primers in the conserved constant-segment region were used to synthesize first-strand cDNA for the TCR alpha and beta chains. To control for contamination, every cDNA library carried two barcodes: a SMART-Mk sample barcode plus Illumina barcodes. Two successive PCR steps introduced TruSeq adapter sequences along with Illumina sample barcodes. TCR alpha and beta cDNA libraries were sequenced on the Illumina HiSeq platform with custom primers. Turning to the authors' computational methods: Unique molecular identifiers were extracted from raw reads with MiGEC, and CDR3 positions were determined with MiXCR. Recombination models were inferred per individual with the repgenHMM and IGoR tools using an EM algorithm. The tcR package in R was used for shared clonotype analysis, with sharing normalized by the product of cloneset sizes. Out-of-frame nonproductive sequences were analyzed to study raw recombination free of thymic and clonal selection effects. Starting from the raw public reads, TCRdb applied fastp trimming at Q25, assembled clones with MiXCR and retained in-frame beta chains. Rows with a matching CDR3 protein are joined into one entry that keeps the most common DNA and genes. These V and J calls derive from TCRdb rather than the authors' analysis. For this sample the table gives roughly 250,000 distinct CDR3 sequences, of which 11% to 15% were detected only once. Of the sample, around 9.5% falls within the top ten clones.

This chain is built from TRBV5-1 and TRBJ2-5, with no confidently assigned D gene. The sequenced material came from memory (CD45RO+) T cells sorted from blood. The intended sense of this specimen's cell subset or site label: CD45RO+ enriched T cells. This sequence originates from a young woman in good health. The CDR3 region reads CASSFMGETQYF. The sequenced DNA: TGCGCCAGCAGCTTCATGGGGGAGACCCAGTACTTC.